This T cell receptor (beta chain) was retrieved from a study of T cell repertoires in ileal Crohn's disease. Germline CDR1 reads SGHRS; CDR2 reads YFSETQ. The CDR3 is 15 residues long. After removal of 5 bases from V and 2 bases from J, the junction contained 8 bases not matched to a gene. Described time point: neoterminal ileum biopsy at postoperative endoscopy, about 6 months after surgery. Only in-frame clones appear in the TCRdb table, and some are missing; sequencing was by immunoSEQ multiplex PCR. The table records about 13,000 clones, around 80% of them present only once. The clonotype comes from an adult with Crohn's disease. The sequenced sample consisted of ileal tissue. The chain uses TRBV5-1 and TRBJ2-3; 7 bases fit TRBD2. CDR3 coding DNA: TGCGCCAGCAGGTCGGGACTACCTATCACAGATACGCAGTATTTT. This sequence encodes CASRSGLPITDTQYF.